A single sample is the source of the 14 T cell receptor beta chains below, sequenced in a study of blood T cell repertoires in COVID-19 (dated by TCRdb to 2020 to 2021). Libraries came from the immunoSEQ multiplex PCR assay. The source is immuneACCESS, and TCRdb retained only in-frame sequences with V and J called. Part of the clones is not carried over; for the studies checked, unresolved V genes explain less than half of this, and the remainder is unexplained. This sample gives about 270,000 clones in total; 80% to 95% of them show up just once. The ten largest clones add up to approximately 3% of the sample. Sequencing was carried out using PBMCs or T cells enriched from blood (not recorded which). Receptor source: a man aged 40-49 years who had been exposed to COVID-19.

This clone has a single count. The chain is built from TRBV7-9 and TRBJ1-1; D possibly corresponds to TRBD1 (5 bases). Trimming removed 5 bases from V and 0 bases from J, with 13 bases in between. This CDR3 has 15 residues. The germline V gene has CDR1 SEHNR and CDR2 FQNEAQ (reference sequence). The chain's CDR3 is CASSLRQTMNTEAFF. The CDR3, as DNA: TGTGCCAGCAGCCTAAGACAGACAATGAACACTGAAGCTTTCTTT.

This chain links TRBV5-5 with TRBJ2-6; TRBD1 aligns across 9 bases. Losses at the gene ends were 2 bases for V and 3 bases for J; bases not matched to a gene: 6. Per the germline V gene, CDR1 is SGHKS and CDR2 is YYEKEE (reference sequence). The CDR3 is 17 amino acids. This CDR3 reads CASSLDHRGLGANVLTF. CDR3 sequence (DNA): TGTGCCAGCAGCTTAGACCACAGGGGGCTTGGGGCCAACGTCCTGACTTTC.

The V call is TRBV7-9, the J call TRBJ2-3, with 7 positions matching TRBD2. The germline gives CDR1 SEHNR, CDR2 FQNEAQ (reference sequence). CDR3 length equals 16 residues. V lost 3 bases and J lost 2; bases outside the gene matches: 8. CDR3 region: CASSFLSAGPTDTQYF. DNA of the CDR3: TGTGCCAGCAGCTTTCTATCAGCGGGACCCACAGATACGCAGTATTTT.

V and J are TRBV7-8 and TRBJ2-3; 14 bases line up with TRBD2. Germline CDR1 and CDR2: SGHVS and FQNEAQ. The CDR3 has 19 residues. V shed 1 base, J shed 5 bases, and the junction held 11 bases outside the gene matches. The CDR3 here is CASSLDYGTSGSSVDTQYF. DNA for the CDR3: TGTGCCAGCAGCTTAGATTACGGGACTAGCGGGAGTTCGGTAGATACGCAGTATTTT.

The J gene is TRBJ1-5, the V gene TRBV3-1 (or the pseudogene TRBV3-2), with D maybe TRBD1 (5 bases). Trimming left V 0 bases short and J 5 bases short, with 8 bases between. Germline V CDR1 and CDR2: LGHDT, YNNKEL (reference sequence). The CDR3 spans 14 residues. CDR3 DNA sequence: TGTGCCAGCAGCCAAGATCCAGGGTATCAGCCCCAGCATTTT. Translating gives CASSQDPGYQPQHF.

The V and J genes are TRBV9 and TRBJ1-1; 7 bases map to TRBD1. V dropped 0 bases and J dropped 4; count of bases not matched to a gene: 6. This CDR3 region has 15 residues. CDR1 and CDR2 from the germline V gene are SGDLS and YYNGEE. DNA for the CDR3: TGTGCCAGCAGCGTAGCACAGGGGAGAAGCACTGAAGCTTTCTTT. Its translation: CASSVAQGRSTEAFF.

The gene calls are TRBV29-1 and TRBJ2-5, with 8 bases lining up with TRBD1. The CDR3 runs 13 residues. Looked up from germline, CDR1 is SQVTM and CDR2 is ANQGSEA. The CDR3 sequence is CSGTGTGGATQYF. Here the CDR3 DNA reads TGCAGTGGCACCGGGACAGGTGGCGCGACCCAGTACTTC.

This clone was seen only a few times. This specimen includes other DNA sequences encoding the same CDR3. The V gene is TRBV5-4, the J gene TRBJ2-7; 9 positions agree with TRBD1. The CDR3 runs 13 residues. CDR1 is SGHNT, CDR2 YYREEE, per germline (reference sequence). The trim removed 1 base at V and 5 bases at J, leaving 1 base unmatched. The CDR3 loop reads CASSLTGGDEQYF. The CDR3, as DNA: TGTGCCAGCAGCTTGACAGGGGGCGACGAGCAGTACTTC.

The rearrangement joins TRBV6-2 or TRBV6-3 to TRBJ1-2; D is perhaps TRBD1 (5 bases). The germline CDR1 and CDR2 sequences are MNHEY and SVGEGT. V shed 2 bases and J shed 6 bases, with 13 bases lying between them. The CDR3 is 14 residues long. CDR3 DNA: TGTGCCAGCAGTTACGGTGCAGGGCTGCATGGCTACACCTTC. This encodes CASSYGAGLHGYTF.

This chain connects TRBV7-2 to TRBJ2-1; D is perhaps TRBD2 (5 bases). This CDR3 has 15 residues. Between the trimmed V and J ends, which lost 3 bases and 0 bases, there was a span of 9 bases. CDR1 is SGHTA and CDR2 is FQGNSA in the germline V gene. CDR3 sequence reads: CASSFPGFSYNEQFF. The CDR3 DNA reads as TGTGCCAGCAGCTTTCCGGGATTCTCCTACAATGAGCAGTTCTTC.

The rearrangement uses TRBV7-2 and TRBJ2-3; 9 bases agree with TRBD2. After removal of 4 bases from V and 10 bases from J, the junction contained 6 bases not matched to a gene. The V gene's germline CDR1 is SGHTA and CDR2 FQGNSA. The CDR3 is 13 residues long. CDR3 protein: CASSSSGVLAQYF. The DNA of the CDR3 is TGTGCCAGCAGCTCTAGCGGGGTTCTTGCGCAGTATTTT.

The chain combines TRBV7-2 with TRBJ1-1, with D perhaps matching TRBD1 (6 bases). The V and J ends lost 4 bases and 1 base respectively, with 7 bases between them. Germline CDR1 is SGHTA and CDR2 is FQGNSA. This CDR3 has 13 amino acids. The CDR3 DNA reads TGTGCCAGCAGCTGGGGACAGAACACTGAAGCTTTCTTT. This encodes CASSWGQNTEAFF.

Concerning this clone itself: Germline and junction disagree at one end, which may indicate a read error. The DNA of the CDR3 is TGTGCCAGCAGCTTGGCCAGACTAGCGGGAGCCCATTTT. Translated, it gives CASSLARLAGAHF. The chain has TRBV5-6 and TRBJ2-3; 12 bases line up with TRBD2. The germline CDR1 and CDR2 sequences are SGHDT and YYEEEE. There are 13 residues in the CDR3.

This chain joins TRBV28 and TRBJ2-1; no firm D call. CDR1 MDHEN and CDR2 SYDVKM come from the germline V gene. Trimming removed 7 bases from V and 5 bases from J, with 12 bases in between. CDR3 length: 13 amino acids. The CDR3 coding sequence is TGTGCCAGCACTCCTCCGCGGAACAATGAGCAGTTCTTC. This sequence encodes CASTPPRNNEQFF.